The 10 T cell receptor beta chains below come from one sample, sequenced in a study of control samples from healthy donors and cancer patients. The protocol was immunoSEQ multiplex PCR, while the TCRdb copy is restricted to in-frame clones and leaves out a portion. The table shows around 70,000 clones, with about nine tenths occurring only once. Sequenced input: PBMCs. The receptors derive from a woman between 45 and 65 years old with colorectal cancer.

The chain recombines TRBV3-1 (or the pseudogene TRBV3-2) with TRBJ2-5; no clear D. Deletions cut 4 bases from V and 0 bases from J, with 15 bases between. CDR1 and CDR2 from the germline V gene are LGHDT and YNNKEL (reference sequence). This CDR3 comprises 16 residues. The CDR3 is CASSPTQVVYQETQYF. CDR3 in DNA: TGTGCCAGCAGCCCCACCCAGGTAGTGTACCAAGAGACCCAGTACTTC.

The chain combines TRBV13 with TRBJ2-7; 7 bases fit TRBD2. CDR3 length: 12 residues. The germline V gene has CDR1 PRHDT and CDR2 FYEKMQ (reference sequence). J lost 7 bases, V lost 2 bases, and 2 bases had no gene match. CDR3 sequence: CASSLRGGEQYV. The DNA of the CDR3 is TGTGCCAGCAGCTTACGGGGAGGGGAGCAGTACGTC.

The V and J genes are TRBV18 and TRBJ2-1; 11 nucleotides align to TRBD2. Germline V gene sequence: CDR1 KGHSH, CDR2 LQKENI. CDR3 length: 18 amino acids. The J segment lost 0 bases and the V segment lost 4 bases, leaving 8 bases of the junction unmatched. The CDR3 loop reads CASSLTSGGISSYNEQFF. DNA for the CDR3: TGTGCCAGCTCACTCACTAGCGGGGGAATCAGCTCCTACAATGAGCAGTTCTTC.

The rearrangement links TRBV7-2 to TRBJ2-5, with 9 bases aligning to TRBD1. The CDR3 totals 15 residues. J gave up 5 bases and V 3 bases, and 7 bases lay outside the gene matches. The germline V gene encodes CDR1 SGHTA and CDR2 FQGNSA. The CDR3 DNA is TGTGCCAGCAGCTTCACAGGGGGCGATCGGGAGACCCAGTACTTC. Its protein product is CASSFTGGDRETQYF.

J is TRBJ1-4 and V is TRBV20-1; D remains ambiguous. The V end was cut by 5 bases, the J end by 8 bases, with 9 bases between. The CDR3 sequence is 11 residues long. Looked up from germline, CDR1 is DFQATT and CDR2 is SNEGSKA (reference sequence). The CDR3 bases are TGCAGTGCTCTGGCGAACGAAAAACTGTTTTTT. Encoded protein: CSALANEKLFF.

This clone was recorded a few times. V is TRBV3-1 (or the pseudogene TRBV3-2) and J is TRBJ2-2; a possible D gene is TRBD2 (5 bases). Trimming stripped 2 bases from V and 4 bases from J, with 8 bases between. Germline V gene data show CDR1 as LGHDT and CDR2 as YNNKEL (reference sequence). The CDR3 length is 14 residues. CDR3 sequence reads: CASSQRGITGELFF. Here the CDR3 DNA reads TGTGCCAGCAGCCAACGAGGGATCACCGGGGAGCTGTTTTTT.

This clone was recorded a few times. J is TRBJ2-1 and V is TRBV30; D is perhaps TRBD1 (6 bases). The germline V gene encodes CDR1 GTSNPN and CDR2 SVGIG (reference sequence). V lost 7 bases and J lost 6, with 16 bases in between. CDR3 length: 13 residues. CDR3 nucleotides: TGTGCCTCCTGGGGGCAGACCGTCAATGAGCAGTTCTTC. This sequence encodes CASWGQTVNEQFF.

This clone has only one observation. The chain uses TRBV3-1 (or the pseudogene TRBV3-2) and TRBJ1-5; D is unresolved. CDR1 is LGHDT and CDR2 is YNNKEL in the germline V gene (reference sequence). The ends were cut back, 0 bases at V and 6 bases at J, with 6 bases in the middle. The CDR3 length is 13 residues. In nucleotides, the CDR3 is TGTGCCAGCAGCCAAGATTATGCTCAGCCCCAGCATTTT. Translation: CASSQDYAQPQHF.

V usage is TRBV27 and J usage is TRBJ1-2, with no clear D. Germline loops: CDR1 MNHEY, CDR2 SMNVEV (reference sequence). Trimming cost V 2 bases and J 8 bases, with 12 bases left between them. The CDR3 has 13 amino acids. The CDR3 loop reads CASSLRESGGYTF. CDR3 bases: TGTGCCAGCAGTTTAAGGGAGAGCGGGGGCTACACCTTC.

The rearrangement uses TRBV5-1 and TRBJ2-5; 7 nucleotides match TRBD1. The germline CDR1 and CDR2 sequences are SGHRS and YFSETQ. J gave up 3 bases and V 5 bases, and 7 bases lay outside the gene matches. This CDR3 is built from 14 residues. CDR3 nucleotide sequence: TGCGCCAGCAGTCAAAAAGGGGGCGAAGAGACCCAGTACTTC. Translated, it gives CASSQKGGEETQYF. The full variable domain, its missing parts supplied by reference TRBV5-1 and TRBJ2-5, is KAGVTQTPRYLIKTRGQQVTLSCSPISGHRSVSWYQQTPGQGLQFLFEYFSETQRNKGNFPGRFSGRQFSNSRSEMNVSTLELGDSALYLCASSQKGGEETQYFGPGTRLLVL.